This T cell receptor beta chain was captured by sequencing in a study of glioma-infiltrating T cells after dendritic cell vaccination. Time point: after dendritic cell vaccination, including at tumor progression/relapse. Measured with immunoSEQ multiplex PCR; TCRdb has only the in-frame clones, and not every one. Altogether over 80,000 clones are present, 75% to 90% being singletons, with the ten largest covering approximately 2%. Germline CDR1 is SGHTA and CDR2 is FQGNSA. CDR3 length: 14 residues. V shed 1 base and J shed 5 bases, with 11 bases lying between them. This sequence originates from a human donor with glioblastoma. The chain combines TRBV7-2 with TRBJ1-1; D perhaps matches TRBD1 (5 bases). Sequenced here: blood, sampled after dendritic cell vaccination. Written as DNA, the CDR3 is TGTGCCAGCAGCTTAGTTGGGGCCCAAACTGAAGCTTTCTTT. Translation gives CASSLVGAQTEAFF.